The entry below describes one T cell receptor beta chain. This clone is deemed medium-sized (0.01 to 0.1%). Its antigen is currently not known. Base qualities are not recorded, but no much larger clone differs from it by a single base. The treatment or condition label on this specimen signifies: randomized to nivolumab then ipilimumab (arm A) or the reverse (arm B). None of the trial patients had been given prior DNA-damaging chemotherapy. Samples were obtained from patients with melanoma enrolled in CheckMate 064, a randomized, open-label phase II trial of sequential checkpoint blockade. Tumor TCR sequencing used genomic DNA from formalin-fixed paraffin-embedded (FFPE) tissue samples. TCRbeta CDR3 regions were immunosequenced from genomic DNA with the immunoSEQ Assay. Prior to high-throughput sequencing, genomic DNA was amplified by bias-controlled multiplex PCR. The authors' pipeline ran thus. To quantify the absolute abundance of each unique TCRbeta CDR3 region, the sequences were collapsed and filtered. Clonality, defined as 1 minus Pielou's evenness, was calculated using productive rearrangements only. Tumor T-cell fraction was calculated by normalizing TCRbeta template counts to the amount of usable DNA, which was estimated from several housekeeping genes. A previously published method was used to identify clones whose frequencies were significantly greater in on-treatment samples than in baseline samples. TCRdb re-hosts the immuneACCESS table, in-frame sequences only. Its copies lack some clones; in the studies checked, an unresolved V gene accounts for under half of them, and the cause for the rest is not known. The V and J calls and clone size come from that table; D and trimming were worked out from the DNA. This sample is represented by some 2,200 clones; under 25% of them were singletons. The ten largest clones represent 24% of the sample.

This specimen comes from a study of sequential checkpoint blockade in melanoma (dated by TCRdb to between 2018 and 2020). For the study in its entirety: Patients were randomized 1:1 to first-line nivolumab followed by ipilimumab (arm A) or ipilimumab followed by nivolumab (arm B). Both trial sequences were followed by maintenance nivolumab. TCRbeta immunosequencing was performed on DNA from roughly 90 pretreatment melanoma tumor samples. Matched tumor biopsies were taken from roughly 22 patients before treatment and at week 13, after single-agent nivolumab (arm A) or ipilimumab (arm B). About four fifths of the matched tumor biopsy pairs taken before and after treatment were from the same lesion. On the study overall, not on this receptor specifically: The response-prediction model combining TCR metrics and mutation burden needs validation in larger, independent patient cohorts. Achieving clinical benefit was about 30 times more likely for patients whose tumor T-cell fraction and clonality increased by week 13. Among patients in arm A, the nivolumab-first arm, pretreatment tumor TIL clonality was associated with response (P = .04). PD-L1 staining and CD8+ T-cell counts correlated with tumor T-cell fraction and clonality, whereas mutational load did not. Within-arm analyses of tumor T-cell fraction were limited by small sample sizes and reduced statistical power.

The germline V gene sets CDR1 to MNHGY and CDR2 to SAAAGT. Including the terminal cysteine and phenylalanine, the CDR3 comprises 17 residues. CDR3 DNA is the only sequence kept; it has 51 bases, read in frame from the first base. V is cut back by 7 bases and J by 0 bases, with 8 bases in the junction unmatched. Sequences were derived from tumor tissue (inferred from file names), sampled from a patient given nivolumab and ipilimumab in sequence. This receptor chain uses TRBV6-8 and TRBJ1-5, and 11 junction bases match TRBD1. The clonotype was recovered from a human donor with melanoma. The sequence in DNA is TGTGCCAGCAACCCGGACAGGGGGCTCTATAGCAATCAGCCCCAGCATTTT. Translated, this is CASNPDRGLYSNQPQHF.